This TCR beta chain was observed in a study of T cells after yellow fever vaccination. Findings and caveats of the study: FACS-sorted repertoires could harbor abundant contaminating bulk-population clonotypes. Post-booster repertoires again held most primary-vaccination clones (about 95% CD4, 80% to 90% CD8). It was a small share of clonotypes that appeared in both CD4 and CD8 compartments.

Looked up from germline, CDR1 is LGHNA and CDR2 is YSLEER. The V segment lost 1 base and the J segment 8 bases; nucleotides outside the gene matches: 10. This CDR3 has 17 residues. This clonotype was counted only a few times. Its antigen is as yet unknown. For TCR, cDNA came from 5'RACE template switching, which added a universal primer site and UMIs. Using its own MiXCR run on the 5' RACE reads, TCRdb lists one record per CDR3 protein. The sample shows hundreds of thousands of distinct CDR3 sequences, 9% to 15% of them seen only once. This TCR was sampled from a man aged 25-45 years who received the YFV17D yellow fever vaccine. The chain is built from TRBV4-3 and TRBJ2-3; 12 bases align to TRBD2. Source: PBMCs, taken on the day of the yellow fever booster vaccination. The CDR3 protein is CASSQASGRARGATQYF. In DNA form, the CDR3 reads TGCGCCAGCAGCCAAGCTAGCGGGAGGGCCAGGGGGGCTACGCAGTATTTT.